In its sample, the clone carrying this T cell receptor (beta chain) was seen many times. Its antigen is not identified. The entry originates in a study of T-cell reconstitution after alpha-beta-depleted transplantation in children. CDR1 SGHRS and CDR2 YFSETQ come from the germline V gene. Trimming shortened V by 0 bases and J by 3 bases, and 9 bases separated the two germline ends. CDR3 size: 15 residues. Using unique molecular identifiers, the investigators prepared the TCRbeta library. Via MiXCR, TCRdb re-called the PCR reads, giving one row per CDR3 protein. The profile covers around 270,000 distinct CDR3 sequences, with 7.5% to 9% appearing a single time and about 9.1% taken by the ten largest. The study's findings and limits: It was newly produced T cells that mostly accounted for T-cell counts and diversity one year after transplant. Alpha-beta T cells present about two months after transplant were reported to originate from several hundred expanded graft clones. Recipient T cells and thymic progenitors that survived were the source of the high TCRbeta diversity seen at day 60 in some patients.

Sequences were derived from peripheral blood, sampled 360 days after TCRalphabeta/CD19-depleted stem cell transplant. This sequence was found in a female patient between 2 and 15 years old who had a stem cell transplant for Fanconi anemia, so the T cells may come from the graft donor. The chain uses TRBV5-1 and TRBJ1-4, with D possibly being TRBD1 (6 bases). The CDR3 DNA reads as TGCGCCAGCAGCTTGGGAACAGGGTCTAATGAAAAACTGTTTTTT. It encodes CASSLGTGSNEKLFF.